One and the same sample provided the 17 T cell receptor beta chains below, sequenced in a study of blood T cell repertoires in COVID-19 (dated by TCRdb to the early 2020s). Preparation of the library involved the immunoSEQ multiplex PCR assay. Here the immuneACCESS table is served through TCRdb, limited to in-frame sequences with V and J called. Missing clones are a known gap in these copies; in checked studies unresolved V genes cover under half, and the rest lacks a known reason. The table for this sample lists 140,000 to 150,000 clones; 65% to 90% of them were counted only once. About 9.4% of the sample is taken by the ten largest. Sequencing was performed on peripheral blood. These receptors were taken from a man between 60 and 75 years old with active or convalescent COVID-19.

This rearrangement joins TRBV4-3 to TRBJ2-7; 9 nucleotides match TRBD2. Germline loops: CDR1 LGHNA, CDR2 YSLEER. The CDR3 extends over 16 amino acids. V gave up 0 bases and J gave up 2 bases; unmatched junction bases: 5. The CDR3 sequence: CASSQDPGGGAYEQYF. Written as DNA, the CDR3 is TGCGCCAGCAGCCAAGATCCTGGCGGGGGGGCCTACGAGCAGTACTTC.

The chain joins TRBV11-3 to TRBJ2-7; 8 nucleotides align to TRBD1. V was clipped by 4 bases and J by 4 bases; unmatched bases: 15. The CDR3 runs 17 residues. Germline CDR1 and CDR2: SGHNT and YENEEA. The CDR3 nucleotides are TGTGCCAGCAGCTCCTATAACCACGGACAGGGAAGTTACGAGCAGTACTTC. Protein: CASSSYNHGQGSYEQYF.

This clone has a single count. V is TRBV27 and J is TRBJ2-1, with D perhaps matching TRBD2 (5 bases). V lost 5 bases and J 0 bases, leaving 17 bases between the germline ends. This CDR3 is built from 17 residues. Per the germline V gene, CDR1 is MNHEY and CDR2 is SMNVEV (reference sequence). The CDR3 loop is CASSTTTTISSYNEQFF. For the CDR3, the DNA is TGTGCCAGCAGTACGACGACTACTATCAGCTCCTACAATGAGCAGTTCTTC.

This sequence joins TRBV24-1 and TRBJ2-1; 10 bases line up with TRBD2. The J segment lost 0 bases and the V segment lost 3 bases, leaving 10 bases of the junction unmatched. From germline, CDR1 is KGHDR and CDR2 SFDVKD. The CDR3 is 19 amino acids. CDR3 DNA: TGTGCCACCAGTGATGAGGGGAGCCAGCGGGAGGGCTCCTACAATGAGCAGTTCTTC. As protein: CATSDEGSQREGSYNEQFF.

This chain joins TRBV5-1 and TRBJ2-7; 7 bases fit TRBD2. The CDR3 sequence is 15 residues long. From germline, CDR1 is SGHRS and CDR2 YFSETQ. V dropped 0 bases and J dropped 2; count of bases not matched to a gene: 5. The CDR3 DNA reads TGCGCCAGCAGCTTGGCGGGGGGTCTCGCCTACGAGCAGTACTTC. Its protein is CASSLAGGLAYEQYF.

CDR3 DNA sequence: TGTGCCAGCAACCCCGGAGGGAATCAGCCCCAGCATTTT. Translating it yields CASNPGGNQPQHF. The chain links TRBV6-5 to TRBJ1-5; no clear D. The CDR3 is 13 residues long. V lost 7 bases and J lost 4, with 11 bases in between. CDR1 and CDR2 (germline): MNHEY, SVGAGI.

This chain joins TRBV2 and TRBJ1-5; D unresolved. Trimming took off 7 bases at V and 1 base at J, with 8 bases between the two ends. This CDR3 has 13 amino acids. Germline lookup yields CDR1 SNHLY and CDR2 FYNNEI. In DNA, the CDR3 is TGTGCCAGCAAACCGCAGAGCAATCAGCCCCAGCATTTT. Its protein product is CASKPQSNQPQHF. Using reference TRBV2 and TRBJ1-5 for the parts outside the CDR3, the full variable domain is EPEVTQTPSHQVTQMGQEVILRCVPISNHLYFYWYRQILGQKVEFLVSFYNNEISEKSEIFDDQFSVERPDGSNFTLKIRSTKLEDSAMYFCASKPQSNQPQHFGDGTRLSIL.

This rearrangement joins TRBV2 to TRBJ2-3; D remains unclear. The CDR3 length is 13 residues. V was pared by 5 bases and J by 2 bases, with 8 bases between. Germline V gene data show CDR1 as SNHLY and CDR2 as FYNNEI. The CDR3 is CASSQTHTDTQYF. The CDR3 nucleotides are TGTGCCAGCAGTCAAACACACACAGATACGCAGTATTTT.

The V and J genes are TRBV5-4 and TRBJ2-1, with TRBD2 matching over 15 bases. The CDR3 sequence is 16 residues long. Unmatched junction bases numbered 6, after V lost 2 bases and J lost 9 bases. Germline loops: CDR1 SGHNT, CDR2 YYREEE (reference sequence). This CDR3 reads CASSLRGTSGRLEQFF. As DNA, the CDR3 is TGTGCCAGCAGCTTAAGGGGGACTAGCGGGAGGCTTGAGCAGTTCTTC.

The chain couples TRBV10-3 to TRBJ1-1; a weak D match, TRBD1 (6 bases). This CDR3 has 12 amino acids. In germline, CDR1 is ENHRY, CDR2 SYGVKD. V was shortened by 6 bases and J by 4 bases, with 9 bases between the two germline ends. CDR3 protein: CAIRQGGTEAFF. DNA of the CDR3: TGTGCCATCAGACAGGGTGGCACTGAAGCTTTCTTT.

This clone has just a few counts. This chain joins TRBV2 and TRBJ1-2, with 9 nucleotides matching TRBD1. V shed 5 bases, J shed 8 bases, and the junction held 9 bases outside the gene matches. This CDR3 region has 14 residues. Germline V gene lookup returns CDR1 SNHLY and CDR2 FYNNEI. The CDR3 is CASSPQTGGSGYTF. The CDR3 nucleotides are TGTGCCAGCAGTCCCCAGACAGGGGGGTCCGGCTACACCTTC.

This clone was counted a few times. The V call is TRBV7-2, the J call TRBJ1-1; a possible D gene is TRBD1 (5 bases). Trimming removed 6 bases from V and 2 bases from J, with 13 bases in between. The CDR3 extends over 14 amino acids. Germline values: CDR1 SGHTA, CDR2 FQGNSA. CDR3: CASSIGARNTEAFF. The CDR3 bases are TGTGCCAGCAGTATTGGGGCGAGAAACACTGAAGCTTTCTTT.

The CDR3 DNA reads TGTGCCGGCGGGGAGGGCGGGGCCAAAAACATTCAGTACTTC. Its protein product is CAGGEGGAKNIQYF. The V call is TRBV7-2, the J call TRBJ2-4, with TRBD2 identical over 7 bases. This CDR3 is 14 amino acids long. CDR1 and CDR2 from the germline V gene are SGHTA and FQGNSA. The J segment lost 1 base and the V segment lost 11 bases, leaving 8 bases of the junction unmatched.

The chain combines TRBV7-9 with TRBJ2-5; 7 nucleotides align to TRBD1. V shed 5 bases, J shed 2 bases, and the junction held 14 bases outside the gene matches. The CDR3 extends over 17 amino acids. The germline gives CDR1 SEHNR, CDR2 FQNEAQ (reference sequence). The CDR3 DNA reads as TGTGCCAGCAGCGGAATCCCGACAGGGCCAAAACAAGAGACCCAGTACTTC. The encoded protein is CASSGIPTGPKQETQYF.

This clone was recorded once. This chain links TRBV10-1 with TRBJ2-7; 9 bases line up with TRBD1. The CDR3 runs 16 residues. Germline V lookup: CDR1 WNHNN, CDR2 SYGVQD (reference sequence). V lost 4 bases and J lost 7; bases outside the gene matches: 14. The CDR3 sequence is CASSGWTGESAGEQYF. In DNA, the CDR3 is TGCGCCAGCAGTGGTTGGACAGGGGAATCGGCGGGGGAGCAGTACTTC.

This chain uses TRBV18 with TRBJ2-4, with 10 nucleotides matching TRBD1. Looked up from germline, CDR1 is KGHSH and CDR2 is LQKENI. The CDR3 extends over 13 amino acids. Trimming at V came to 8 bases and at J to 7 bases, leaving 5 bases not matched to a gene. CDR3 coding DNA: TGTGCCAGCACGAGGACAGGGGGTAACATTCAGTACTTC. This sequence encodes CASTRTGGNIQYF. Supplemented by reference TRBV18 and TRBJ2-4, the full variable domain reads NAGVMQNPRHLVRRRGQEARLRCSPMKGHSHVYWYRQLPEEGLKFMVYLQKENIIDESGMPKERFSAEFPKEGPSILRIQQVVRGDSAAYFCASTRTGGNIQYFGAGTRLSVL.

This clone was seen a handful of times. The chain recombines TRBV9 with TRBJ1-2, with D uncertain. CDR1 is SGDLS, CDR2 YYNGEE, per germline. This CDR3 has 14 residues. With 4 bases removed from V and 3 bases from J, the gap between germline ends came to 13 bases. The CDR3 spells CASSPQVDDYGYTF. CDR3 DNA: TGTGCCAGCAGCCCTCAGGTCGACGACTATGGCTACACCTTC.